Following are 9 T cell receptor beta chains from one sample sequenced in a study of blood T cell repertoires in COVID-19. Sequencing was performed with immunoSEQ multiplex PCR; in TCRdb, only in-frame clones are kept and a portion is missing. The sample consists of some 700,000 clones, about 87% of them appearing once. Input material: peripheral blood. The receptors originated from a woman aged 18 to 35 with acute or convalescent COVID-19.

V usage is TRBV29-1 and J usage is TRBJ1-4, with TRBD1 matching 9 bases. From germline, CDR1 is SQVTM and CDR2 ANQGSEA. Trimming took 7 bases from V and 8 from J; bases not matched to a gene: 8. This CDR3 contains 13 residues. CDR3 in amino acids: CSGGQGLREKLFF. The CDR3 nucleotides read TGCAGCGGAGGACAGGGGCTAAGAGAAAAACTGTTTTTT.

This clone was counted once. The chain has TRBV7-8 and TRBJ2-2; D not certain. Germline CDR1 reads SGHVS; CDR2 reads FQNEAQ. The CDR3 consists of 13 residues. The V and J ends lost 4 bases and 5 bases respectively, with 8 bases between them. The CDR3 reads CASSSEITGELFF. In DNA, the CDR3 is TGTGCCAGCAGCTCGGAGATAACCGGGGAGCTGTTTTTT.

Turning to this clone: Other DNA sequences in this sample translate to the same CDR3. J is TRBJ1-5 and V is TRBV5-1; 7 bases align to TRBD1. The CDR3 length is 15 residues. Per the germline V gene, CDR1 is SGHRS and CDR2 is YFSETQ. V was clipped by 0 bases and J by 0 bases; unmatched bases: 0. Written as DNA, the CDR3 is TGCGCCAGCAGCTTGGGACAGGGTAGCAATCAGCCCCAGCATTTT. This codes for CASSLGQGSNQPQHF.

The genes are TRBV7-2 and TRBJ2-7; 7 bases fit TRBD1. Germline lookup yields CDR1 SGHTA and CDR2 FQGNSA. The CDR3 extends over 15 amino acids. The junction had 5 bases not matched to a gene; V was cut back by 2 bases and J by 1 base. CDR3 residues: CASSLQGQLSYEQYF. The CDR3 coding sequence is TGTGCCAGCAGCTTACAGGGACAGCTATCCTACGAGCAGTACTTC.

This sequence joins TRBV5-1 and TRBJ1-2; the D gene is possibly TRBD1 (5 bases). The V end was cut by 5 bases, the J end by 4 bases, with 15 bases between. Germline-derived CDR1 and CDR2 are SGHRS and YFSETQ. This CDR3 is built from 14 residues. In nucleotides, the CDR3 is TGCGCCAGCAGGGTGCAGGGAAACGGCTATGGCTACACCTTC. Protein sequence: CASRVQGNGYGYTF.

This chain links TRBV29-1 with TRBJ1-1; no reliable D call. The length of the CDR3 is 14 residues. The germline CDR1 and CDR2 sequences are SQVTM and ANQGSEA. The V and J ends lost 6 bases and 3 bases respectively, with 17 bases between them. The CDR3 spells CSVQRPGRYTEAFF. In DNA, the CDR3 is TGCAGCGTACAACGACCCGGGAGATACACTGAAGCTTTCTTT.

This chain joins TRBV24-1 and TRBJ2-1, with 9 bases matching TRBD2. The germline gives CDR1 KGHDR, CDR2 SFDVKD. Losses at the gene ends were 3 bases for V and 3 bases for J; bases not matched to a gene: 8. CDR3 length equals 17 residues. The CDR3 region has the DNA TGTGCCACCAGTGATCCCGCAGCGGGGGGAAACTACAATGAGCAGTTCTTC. Residues: CATSDPAAGGNYNEQFF.

V usage is TRBV18 and J usage is TRBJ1-6, with TRBD1 identical over 7 bases. Per the germline V gene, CDR1 is KGHSH and CDR2 is LQKENI. V lost 4 bases and J lost 9; bases outside the gene matches: 9. The CDR3 extends over 15 amino acids. CDR3 amino acids: CASSQSTGWSSPLHF. The CDR3 nucleotides read TGTGCCAGCTCACAGTCGACAGGGTGGAGTTCACCCCTCCACTTT.

CDR3 loop: CASSPGGRGTEAFF. As DNA, the CDR3 is TGTGCCAGCAGCCCCGGGGGGCGCGGCACTGAAGCTTTCTTT. The V and J genes are TRBV7-9 and TRBJ1-1, with a possible D match to TRBD1 (6 bases). The V end lost 5 bases, the J end lost 4 bases, and 14 bases lay between the germline ends. The germline gives CDR1 SEHNR, CDR2 FQNEAQ (reference sequence). This CDR3 has 14 amino acids.